The TCR beta chain described here comes from a study of tissue T cells after allogeneic stem cell transplantation. Whole-study context: All graft-versus-host disease patients had gastrointestinal involvement and received several lines of directed therapy.

Trimming cost V 9 bases and J 5 bases; bases outside gene matches: 10. The CDR3 is made up of 14 amino acids. CDR1 and CDR2 (germline): MNHEY, SMNVEV (reference sequence). Produced via immunoSEQ multiplex PCR; TCRdb's table is partial and in-frame only. The sample lists some 25,000 clones, about 89% occurring once. The specimen comprised blood, sampled before transplantation. This receptor was obtained from a male donor older than 55 who later had graft-versus-host disease after an allogeneic stem cell transplant. The gene calls are TRBV27 and TRBJ2-7, with 10 bases lining up with TRBD2. In DNA, the CDR3 is TGTGCCAGTCAATCTAGCGGGAGTTCCCACGAGCAGTACTTC. This gives the protein CASQSSGSSHEQYF.